The 18 T cell receptor beta chains reported below all come from one sample, sequenced in a study of OX40 agonist ivuxolimab in advanced cancers. Method: immunoSEQ multiplex PCR; TCRdb's copy keeps in-frame clones and lacks some. Of some 60,000 clones in the sample, around 87% are singletons; the top ten hold 5.2%. Material: CD4+ or CD8+ T cells sorted from blood, obtained in a trial of the OX40 agonist ivuxolimab. Source of these receptors: an adult with an advanced solid tumor such as melanoma, head and neck, liver or kidney cancer.

This clone was counted a few times. Distinct nucleotide sequences in the sample also encode this CDR3. The rearrangement links TRBV9 to TRBJ2-3; the match to TRBD2 covers 9 bases. V lost 0 bases to trimming and J lost 3 bases; unmatched junction nucleotides: 2. Looked up from germline, CDR1 is SGDLS and CDR2 is YYNGEE. The CDR3 is 15 residues long. CDR3 loop: CASSVAAGGTDTQYF. The CDR3 DNA follows: TGTGCCAGCAGCGTAGCAGCGGGGGGTACAGATACGCAGTATTTT.

The CDR3 DNA reads TGTGCCAGCAGTAACCAGCTTAACTATGGCTACACCTTC. It is translated as CASSNQLNYGYTF. The V and J genes are TRBV6-1 and TRBJ1-2; D is uncertain. Germline CDR1 reads MNHNS; CDR2 reads SASEGT. V gave up 5 bases and J gave up 1 base, with 8 bases separating them. The CDR3 runs 13 residues.

The chain couples TRBV5-1 to TRBJ2-1; TRBD2 matches at 14 bases. In germline, CDR1 is SGHRS, CDR2 YFSETQ. V was pared by 5 bases and J by 6 bases, with 7 bases of the junction left unmatched. The CDR3 covers 16 residues. CDR3 DNA: TGCGCCAGCAGTTTTTGGACTAGCGGGGGGTTCAATGAGCAGTTCTTC. It yields the protein CASSFWTSGGFNEQFF.

This sequence joins TRBV9 and TRBJ2-3; tentatively, D is TRBD1 or TRBD2 (5 bases each). The V end was cut by 2 bases, the J end by 2 bases, with 9 bases between. CDR3 length: 14 residues. Germline V gene lookup returns CDR1 SGDLS and CDR2 YYNGEE. The CDR3 coding sequence is TGTGCCAGCAGCGTCCCCGGGACCACAGATACGCAGTATTTT. It encodes CASSVPGTTDTQYF.

CDR3 protein: CASSSGHSNQPQHF. CDR3 DNA: TGTGCCAGCAGCTCGGGACATTCGAATCAGCCCCAGCATTTT. The V and J genes are TRBV28 and TRBJ1-5; possibly TRBD1 for D (6 bases). Germline CDR1 reads MDHEN; CDR2 reads SYDVKM. The CDR3 length is 14 residues. V lost 6 bases, J lost 4 bases, and 13 bases lay in between.

The V and J genes are TRBV6-5 and TRBJ2-1, with D possibly matching TRBD1 (6 bases). CDR3 length equals 14 residues. CDR1 is MNHEY, CDR2 SVGAGI, per germline. Trimming removed 2 bases at V and 7 bases at J, with 12 bases between. CDR3 nucleotide sequence: TGTGCCAGCAGTTACGGGCAGGGGATGAATGAGCAGTTCTTC. Its translation is CASSYGQGMNEQFF.

This chain joins TRBV6-1 and TRBJ2-5, with D uncertain. Trimming removed 6 bases at V and 2 bases at J, with 10 bases between. This CDR3 has 13 residues. In germline, CDR1 is MNHNS, CDR2 SASEGT. Here the CDR3 reads CASRPVPQETQYF. In nucleotides, the CDR3 is TGTGCCAGCAGGCCGGTGCCACAAGAGACCCAGTACTTC.

This clone has only one observation. The chain is built from TRBV7-8 and TRBJ1-1; D is perhaps TRBD1 (6 bases). CDR1 SGHVS and CDR2 FQNEAQ come from the germline V gene. Trimming stripped 1 base from V and 1 base from J, with 13 bases between. The CDR3 is made up of 16 amino acids. Written as DNA, the CDR3 is TGTGCCAGCAGCTTAGGTTGGACAGCGGCGAACACTGAAGCTTTCTTT. This encodes CASSLGWTAANTEAFF.

CDR3 loop: CASSVGGRTNEKLFF. CDR3 DNA sequence: TGTGCCAGCAGCGTAGGAGGACGGACTAATGAAAAACTGTTTTTT. The chain joins TRBV9 to TRBJ1-4; no clear D gene. The V end was cut by 0 bases, the J end by 2 bases, with 8 bases between. There are 15 residues in the CDR3. In germline, CDR1 is SGDLS, CDR2 YYNGEE.

The chain combines TRBV9 with TRBJ1-5; D is perhaps TRBD1 (5 bases). This CDR3 has 14 amino acids. Trimming shortened V by 0 bases and J by 6 bases, and 10 bases separated the two germline ends. Germline V gene data show CDR1 as SGDLS and CDR2 as YYNGEE. Written as DNA, the CDR3 is TGTGCCAGCAGCGTAGATGGGGCCGGTCAGCCCCAGCATTTT. It yields the protein CASSVDGAGQPQHF.

This chain connects TRBV14 to TRBJ2-2; TRBD2 agrees at 10 bases. After removal of 1 base from V and 6 bases from J, the junction contained 8 bases not matched to a gene. The CDR3 totals 17 residues. Germline V lookup: CDR1 SGHDN, CDR2 FVKESK. In DNA, the CDR3 is TGTGCCAGCAGCCAAGCCCCCAGCGGGAGGGTCGCCGGGGAGCTGTTTTTT. This translates into CASSQAPSGRVAGELFF.

This clone was detected only once. The chain carries TRBV30 and TRBJ2-7, with D tentatively TRBD1 (6 bases). This CDR3 is built from 15 residues. Trimming left V 7 bases short and J 0 bases short, with 19 bases between. CDR1 is GTSNPN, CDR2 SVGIG, per germline (reference sequence). The CDR3 nucleotides read TGTGCCTCTCTAGTTCGCAGGGGTCTCTCCTACGAGCAGTACTTC. Its protein product is CASLVRRGLSYEQYF. Variable domain in full (rest from reference TRBV30 and TRBJ2-7): SQTIHQWPATLVQPVGSPLSLECTVEGTSNPNLYWYRQAAGRGLQLLFYSVGIGQISSEVPQNLSASRPQDRQFILSSKKLLLSDSGFYLCASLVRRGLSYEQYFGPGTRLTVT.

This clone came up once. This chain links TRBV13 with TRBJ2-7, with D tentatively TRBD1 (6 bases). Germline loops: CDR1 PRHDT, CDR2 FYEKMQ (reference sequence). This CDR3 is 14 amino acids long. Trimming cost V 6 bases and J 2 bases, with 14 bases left between them. The CDR3 is CASRSTGKAYEQYF. For the CDR3, the DNA is TGTGCCAGCAGGTCGACAGGAAAGGCCTACGAGCAGTACTTC.

The chain employs TRBV27 and TRBJ2-5, with D perhaps matching TRBD2 (5 bases). CDR1 is MNHEY and CDR2 is SMNVEV in the germline V gene (reference sequence). The CDR3 totals 13 residues. V lost 2 bases and J lost 5, with 9 bases in between. CDR3 bases: TGTGCCAGCAGTTTACGGTGGAGGGAGACCCAGTACTTC. Translated: CASSLRWRETQYF.

V and J are TRBV7-9 and TRBJ2-1; TRBD1 is a possible D gene (5 bases). Germline V gene sequence: CDR1 SEHNR, CDR2 FQNEAQ (reference sequence). The V gene lost 4 bases and the J gene lost 14 bases, with 15 bases spanning the gap. The length of the CDR3 is 12 residues. Here the CDR3 reads CASSWGGAREFF. As DNA, the CDR3 is TGTGCCAGCAGCTGGGGTGGGGCACGGGAGTTCTTC.

The chain employs TRBV2 and TRBJ1-1, with D possibly TRBD1 on 5 matching bases. Trimming took off 0 bases at V and 5 bases at J, with 10 bases between the two ends. Per the germline V gene, CDR1 is SNHLY and CDR2 is FYNNEI. The CDR3 extends over 14 amino acids. The CDR3 sequence: CASSEATVRTEAFF. CDR3 nucleotide sequence: TGTGCCAGCAGTGAAGCGACAGTCCGTACTGAAGCTTTCTTT.

The V and J genes are TRBV18 and TRBJ2-2; D is undetermined. CDR3 length: 12 residues. Germline V gene data show CDR1 as KGHSH and CDR2 as LQKENI. Trimming took off 6 bases at V and 3 bases at J, with 5 bases between the two ends. The CDR3 DNA follows: TGTGCCAGCTCCCGGGACACCGGGGAGCTGTTTTTT. This translates into CASSRDTGELFF.

V usage is TRBV5-4 and J usage is TRBJ2-1; 9 nucleotides match TRBD2. Germline loops: CDR1 SGHNT, CDR2 YYREEE (reference sequence). V was clipped by 4 bases and J by 7 bases; unmatched bases: 12. The CDR3 spans 16 residues. In nucleotides, the CDR3 is TGTGCCAGCAGCCCTGGGGGCGGGAGGGCAGGGAATGAGCAGTTCTTC. Its protein product is CASSPGGGRAGNEQFF.